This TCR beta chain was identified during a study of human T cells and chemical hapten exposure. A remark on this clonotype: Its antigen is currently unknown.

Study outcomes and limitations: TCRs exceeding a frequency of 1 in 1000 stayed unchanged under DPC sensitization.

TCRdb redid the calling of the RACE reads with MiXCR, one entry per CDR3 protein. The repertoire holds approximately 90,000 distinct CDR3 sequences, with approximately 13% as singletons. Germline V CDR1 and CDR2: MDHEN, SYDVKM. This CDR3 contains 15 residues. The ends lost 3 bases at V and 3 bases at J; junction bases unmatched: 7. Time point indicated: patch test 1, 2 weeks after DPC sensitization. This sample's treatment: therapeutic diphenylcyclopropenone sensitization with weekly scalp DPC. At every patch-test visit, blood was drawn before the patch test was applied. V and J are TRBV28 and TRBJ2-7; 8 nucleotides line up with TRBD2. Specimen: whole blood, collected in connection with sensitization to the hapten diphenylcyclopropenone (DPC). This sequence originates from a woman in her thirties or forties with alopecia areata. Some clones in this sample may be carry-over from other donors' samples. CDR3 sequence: CASSFSGAGDYEQYF. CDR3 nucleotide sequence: TGTGCCAGCAGTTTTAGCGGGGCCGGGGACTACGAGCAGTACTTC.